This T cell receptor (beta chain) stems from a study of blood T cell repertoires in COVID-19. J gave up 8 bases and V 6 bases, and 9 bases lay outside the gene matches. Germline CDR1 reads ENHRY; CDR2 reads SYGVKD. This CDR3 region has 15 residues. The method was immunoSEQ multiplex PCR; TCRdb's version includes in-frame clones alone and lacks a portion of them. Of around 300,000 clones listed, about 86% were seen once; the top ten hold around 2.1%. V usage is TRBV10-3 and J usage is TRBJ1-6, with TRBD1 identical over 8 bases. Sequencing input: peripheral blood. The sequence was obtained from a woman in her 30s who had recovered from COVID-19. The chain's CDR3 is CAISPGQGSYSPLHF. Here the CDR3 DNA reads TGTGCCATCAGCCCCGGACAGGGATCGTATTCACCCCTCCACTTT.